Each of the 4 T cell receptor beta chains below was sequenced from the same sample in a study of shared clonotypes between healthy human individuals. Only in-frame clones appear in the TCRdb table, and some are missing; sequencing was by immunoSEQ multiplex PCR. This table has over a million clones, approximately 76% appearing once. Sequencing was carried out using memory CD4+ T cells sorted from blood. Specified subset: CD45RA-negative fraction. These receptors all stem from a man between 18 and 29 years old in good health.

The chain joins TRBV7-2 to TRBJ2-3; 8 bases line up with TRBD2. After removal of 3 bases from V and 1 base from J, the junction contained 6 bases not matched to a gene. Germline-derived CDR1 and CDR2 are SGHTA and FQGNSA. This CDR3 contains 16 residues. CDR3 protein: CASSFHPAGGTDTQYF. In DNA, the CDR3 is TGTGCCAGCAGCTTTCACCCAGCGGGAGGCACAGATACGCAGTATTTT.

The CDR3 loop is CACIRGQIYQETQYF. CDR3 DNA: TGTGCCTGCATCCGAGGACAAATCTACCAAGAGACCCAGTACTTC. The chain joins TRBV6-1 to TRBJ2-5; perhaps TRBD1 as D (5 bases). Germline V gene lookup returns CDR1 MNHNS and CDR2 SASEGT. V was shortened by 11 bases and J by 0 bases, with 19 bases between the two germline ends. The CDR3 sequence is 15 residues long.

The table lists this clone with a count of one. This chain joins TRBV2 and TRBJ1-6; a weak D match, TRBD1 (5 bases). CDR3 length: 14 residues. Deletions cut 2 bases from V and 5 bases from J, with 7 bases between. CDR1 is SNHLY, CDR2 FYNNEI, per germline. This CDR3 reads CASSERGNNSPLHF. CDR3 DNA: TGTGCCAGCAGTGAAAGGGGTAATAATTCACCCCTCCACTTT.

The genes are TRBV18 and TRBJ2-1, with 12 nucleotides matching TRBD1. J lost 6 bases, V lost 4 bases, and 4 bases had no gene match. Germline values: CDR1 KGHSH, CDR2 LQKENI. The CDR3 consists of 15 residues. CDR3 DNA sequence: TGTGCCAGCTCACACGGGGGACAGGGGGCCAATGAGCAGTTCTTC. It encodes CASSHGGQGANEQFF.